These 12 T cell receptor beta chains were sequenced from one sample in a study of response to subunit inactivated influenza vaccine. MiXCR, run by TCRdb on the RT-PCR reads, gives a single entry per CDR3 protein. The sample includes roughly 500,000 distinct CDR3 sequences, 15% to 20% of them seen just once. The specimen comprised CD4+ T cells sorted from PBMCs, sampled 23 to 25 months after vaccination. The receptors stem from a man between 50 and 75 years old who received an inactivated influenza vaccine.

This chain joins TRBV2 and TRBJ1-2; the D is unclear. V was cut by 1 base and J by 7 bases, with 16 bases left in between. Germline CDR1 and CDR2: SNHLY and FYNNEI. There are 15 residues in the CDR3. The CDR3 reads CASSEGLGYTIGYTF. CDR3 nucleotide sequence: TGTGCCAGCAGTGAAGGTCTGGGGTACACTATTGGCTACACCTTC.

This clonotype was seen a handful of times. The chain is built from TRBV29-1 and TRBJ1-2; TRBD1 might be the D (6 bases). This CDR3 spans 13 amino acids. Germline-derived CDR1 and CDR2 are SQVTM and ANQGSEA. V dropped 7 bases and J dropped 3 bases, with 15 bases sitting between them. The chain's CDR3 is CSARGGADYGYTF. The CDR3 DNA is TGCAGCGCCCGCGGGGGCGCGGACTATGGCTACACCTTC.

This chain uses TRBV9 with TRBJ2-7; TRBD1 matches at 9 bases. The CDR3 is 16 amino acids. The junction had 5 bases not matched to a gene; V was cut back by 0 bases and J by 1 base. From germline, CDR1 is SGDLS and CDR2 YYNGEE. In DNA form, the CDR3 reads TGTGCCAGCAGCGTAGGCACAGGGGGCGTTTCCTACGAGCAGTACTTC. This sequence encodes CASSVGTGGVSYEQYF.

This clonotype has more than one count but fewer than ten. The chain couples TRBV20-1 to TRBJ1-5; the match to TRBD1 covers 7 bases. Germline V CDR1 and CDR2: DFQATT, SNEGSKA (reference sequence). Trimming removed 5 bases from V and 2 bases from J; junction bases left unmatched: 9. The CDR3 totals 15 residues. The DNA for the CDR3 is TGCAGTGCTGCGACAGGGTCTAGCCGCAATCAGCCCCAGCATTTT. Protein product: CSAATGSSRNQPQHF.

This clonotype was observed a few times. CDR3 sequence reads: CSADRVGRANTGELFF. The CDR3 DNA follows: TGCAGTGCTGACCGTGTTGGGCGGGCGAACACCGGGGAGCTGTTTTTT. V usage is TRBV20-1 and J usage is TRBJ2-2; tentatively, D is TRBD2 (5 bases). Trimming shortened V by 5 bases and J by 0 bases, and 16 bases separated the two germline ends. The CDR3 has 16 residues. Looked up from germline, CDR1 is DFQATT and CDR2 is SNEGSKA (reference sequence).

This clonotype was seen ten or more times. The chain is built from TRBV30 and TRBJ2-2, with 9 bases fitting TRBD1. This CDR3 comprises 16 residues. Looked up from germline, CDR1 is GTSNPN and CDR2 is SVGIG (reference sequence). J gave up 5 bases and V 4 bases, and 11 bases lay outside the gene matches. The CDR3: CAWNRIGTGPTGELFF. The CDR3 DNA follows: TGTGCCTGGAATAGAATAGGGACAGGGCCAACCGGGGAGCTGTTTTTT.

The CDR3 region has the DNA TGCGCCAGCAGTGAGAAAATGAACACTGAAGCTTTCTTT. Translated, it gives CASSEKMNTEAFF. The V call is TRBV10-1, the J call TRBJ1-1; D gene ambiguous. The V and J ends lost 2 bases and 0 bases respectively, with 4 bases between them. The CDR3 is 13 residues long. Germline-derived CDR1 and CDR2 are WNHNN and SYGVQD (reference sequence).

This clonotype has more than one count but fewer than ten. The rearrangement uses TRBV12-3 or TRBV12-4 and TRBJ1-3; the match to TRBD1 covers 7 bases. The CDR3 sequence is 14 residues long. V trimming: 8 bases; J trimming: 2 bases; junction bases outside the gene matches: 6. In DNA, the CDR3 is TGTGCCAGCTGTGACAGGGTAGCTGGAAACACCATATATTTT. Translating it yields CASCDRVAGNTIYF.

Only a few counts were recorded for this clonotype. The genes are TRBV5-1 and TRBJ1-5; 9 bases line up with TRBD1. CDR1 and CDR2 from the germline V gene are SGHRS and YFSETQ. Losses at the gene ends were 2 bases for V and 5 bases for J; bases not matched to a gene: 5. This CDR3 is 15 amino acids long. In DNA, the CDR3 is TGCGCCAGCAGCTTCGGGGACAGGGAAGATCAGCCCCAGCATTTT. Encoded protein: CASSFGDREDQPQHF.

This clonotype has just a few counts. The rearrangement links TRBV28 to TRBJ2-7; D perhaps matches TRBD1 (6 bases). From germline, CDR1 is MDHEN and CDR2 SYDVKM. Trimming shortened V by 3 bases and J by 11 bases, and 11 bases separated the two germline ends. The length of the CDR3 is 11 residues. CDR3 sequence (DNA): TGTGCCAGCAGTTTTGACAGGAGGAAGTACTTC. It encodes CASSFDRRKYF.

This clonotype was found a few times. This chain uses TRBV28 with TRBJ2-5, with D perhaps given as TRBD1 or TRBD2 (7 bases each). This CDR3 has 16 residues. V was clipped by 2 bases and J by 5 bases, with 18 bases between them. Germline V gene data show CDR1 as MDHEN and CDR2 as SYDVKM. CDR3 amino acids: CASSLQGGGRRETQYF. DNA for the CDR3: TGTGCCAGCAGTTTACAGGGGGGGGGCCGCCGGGAGACCCAGTACTTC.

This clonotype was counted many times. CDR3 DNA: TGTGCCAGCAGTCGCAAGACTAGTAACGAGCAGTACTTC. It yields the protein CASSRKTSNEQYF. V is TRBV12-3 or TRBV12-4 and J is TRBJ2-7; D may be TRBD2 (6 bases). Trimming pared 5 bases from V and 5 bases from J, leaving 13 bases between. The CDR3 runs 13 residues.